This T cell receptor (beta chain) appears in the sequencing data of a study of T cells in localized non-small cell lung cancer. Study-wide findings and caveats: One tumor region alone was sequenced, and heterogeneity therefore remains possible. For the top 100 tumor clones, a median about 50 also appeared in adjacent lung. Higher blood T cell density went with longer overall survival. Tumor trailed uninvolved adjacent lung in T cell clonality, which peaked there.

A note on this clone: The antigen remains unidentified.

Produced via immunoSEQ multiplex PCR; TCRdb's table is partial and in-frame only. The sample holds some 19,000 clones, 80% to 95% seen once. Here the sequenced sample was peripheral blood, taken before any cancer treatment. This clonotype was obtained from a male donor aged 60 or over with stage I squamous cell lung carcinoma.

In DNA form, the CDR3 reads TGCGCCAGCAGCTCTGGGACAGAAGGAAACACCATATATTTT. Amino acids: CASSSGTEGNTIYF. The J gene is TRBJ1-3, the V gene TRBV5-1, with 7 bases that match TRBD1. The germline gives CDR1 SGHRS, CDR2 YFSETQ. The V gene end was trimmed by 3 bases and the J gene end by 4 bases; junction bases not matched to a gene: 4. CDR3 length: 14 residues.